These 27 T cell receptor beta chains share one sample of origin, sequenced in a study of naive and memory T cell subsets. An equimolar mix of two oligonucleotides served as the beta constant-region primer for TRBC1 and TRBC2. Ligated cDNA was amplified by four rounds of PCR with nested alpha and beta constant-region primers and SP2. Via MiXCR, TCRdb re-called the UMI-ligation and nested PCR reads, giving one row per CDR3 protein. The repertoire consists of approximately 150,000 distinct CDR3 sequences, with under 25% occurring once and the leading ten covering approximately 0.58%. Study-wide results and caveats: Especially in CD8 cells, naive repertoires contained a few larger clonotypes, possibly CD45RA-re-expressing memory cells.

The antigens for these receptors are not known. The sequenced sample was naive CD8+ T cells from blood. The receptors come from a human donor in good health.

V gene TRBV4-1 combines with J gene TRBJ2-3; D perhaps matches TRBD2 (6 bases). The germline V gene encodes CDR1 MGHRA and CDR2 YSYEKL. V lost 1 base and J 5 bases, leaving 10 bases between the germline ends. This CDR3 spans 14 amino acids. The CDR3 DNA follows: TGCGCCAGCAGCCAAGTCGGCGGGATAGATACGCAGTATTTT. Residues: CASSQVGGIDTQYF.

The genes are TRBV27 and TRBJ1-5; D not resolved. V was cut by 7 bases and J by 0 bases, with 13 bases left in between. CDR3 length equals 15 residues. The germline V gene encodes CDR1 MNHEY and CDR2 SMNVEV (reference sequence). DNA of the CDR3: TGTGCCAGCAAGTTTGCGGAATATAGCAATCAGCCCCAGCATTTT. It translates to CASKFAEYSNQPQHF.

This clonotype was detected ten times or more. The chain couples TRBV6-5 to TRBJ2-3; possible D gene TRBD1, 5 bases. The CDR3 has 15 residues. The V and J ends lost 6 bases and 2 bases respectively, with 15 bases between them. Germline V CDR1 and CDR2: MNHEY, SVGAGI. CDR3 protein: CASSHEETVTDTQYF. The CDR3 nucleotides read TGTGCCAGCAGCCACGAAGAGACAGTCACAGATACGCAGTATTTT.

This clonotype was recorded a few times. The chain carries TRBV28 and TRBJ2-7; TRBD1 matches at 9 bases. Germline CDR1 reads MDHEN; CDR2 reads SYDVKM. CDR3 length: 15 amino acids. Trimming at V came to 2 bases and at J to 4 bases, leaving 6 bases not matched to a gene. For the CDR3, the DNA is TGTGCCAGCAGTTTAGAAGGGACAGGGATGTACGAGCAGTACTTC. It codes for CASSLEGTGMYEQYF.

This clonotype turned up a few times. The rearrangement joins TRBV29-1 to TRBJ1-1, with D perhaps matching TRBD1 (5 bases). The CDR3 extends over 11 amino acids. Germline CDR1 is SQVTM and CDR2 is ANQGSEA. The CDR3 loop reads CSATANTEAFF. For the CDR3, the DNA is TGCAGTGCGACAGCGAACACTGAAGCTTTCTTT.

This clonotype was seen only a few times. V is TRBV29-1 and J is TRBJ2-5, with D tentatively TRBD2 (5 bases). This CDR3 region has 13 residues. Germline-derived CDR1 and CDR2 are SQVTM and ANQGSEA. V lost 3 bases to trimming and J lost 5 bases, with 13 bases between them. CDR3 coding DNA: TGCAGCGTTGACGGGGTGTCGGGGGAGACCCAGTACTTC. Its translation is CSVDGVSGETQYF.

This chain connects TRBV12-3 or TRBV12-4 to TRBJ2-3; D not resolved. CDR3 length: 13 residues. V gave up 6 bases and J gave up 4 bases, with 11 bases separating them. The CDR3 DNA follows: TGTGCCAGCAGCCTCTCATCCGCAGATACGCAGTATTTT. Residues: CASSLSSADTQYF.

V usage is TRBV6-6 and J usage is TRBJ2-1, with D possibly matching TRBD1 (5 bases). The V and J ends lost 4 bases and 6 bases respectively, with 13 bases between them. The V gene's germline CDR1 is MNHNY and CDR2 SVGAGI (reference sequence). The CDR3 length is 14 residues. The chain's CDR3 is CASSFVSGSNEQFF. In DNA, the CDR3 is TGTGCCAGCAGTTTTGTCTCAGGGTCCAATGAGCAGTTCTTC.

This clonotype turned up a few times. The chain employs TRBV20-1 and TRBJ2-5; 7 bases map to TRBD2. CDR1 and CDR2 (germline): DFQATT, SNEGSKA (reference sequence). Trimming cost V 6 bases and J 4 bases; bases outside gene matches: 14. The CDR3 spans 15 residues. CDR3 residues: CSAPLSRGVGETQYF. The CDR3 nucleotides are TGCAGTGCCCCCTTGTCCCGGGGGGTAGGAGAGACCCAGTACTTC.

The gene calls are TRBV7-6 and TRBJ2-1, with D uncertain. CDR1 and CDR2 from the germline V gene are SGHVS and FNYEAQ. This CDR3 has 14 amino acids. Deletions cut 5 bases from V and 6 bases from J, with 14 bases between. CDR3 in DNA: TGTGCCAGCAGCCCCCTCGGGTCGGTCAATGAGCAGTTCTTC. Amino acid sequence: CASSPLGSVNEQFF.

The rearrangement uses TRBV4-3 and TRBJ1-4; D gene unclear. The V end lost 1 base, the J end lost 4 bases, and 10 bases lay between the germline ends. CDR1 and CDR2 (germline): LGHNA, YSLEER. The CDR3 extends over 15 amino acids. In DNA form, the CDR3 reads TGCGCCAGCAGCCAAGGGACCGACTATAATGAAAAACTGTTTTTT. This sequence encodes CASSQGTDYNEKLFF.

The V gene is TRBV30, the J gene TRBJ2-7; tentatively, D is TRBD2 (7 bases). V was trimmed by 5 bases and J by 4 bases, leaving 15 bases between them. The CDR3 has 13 amino acids. Germline V CDR1 and CDR2: GTSNPN, SVGIG (reference sequence). CDR3 bases: TGTGCCTGGGATCTTGGGAGGGGGTACGAGCAGTACTTC. Translation: CAWDLGRGYEQYF.

This clonotype has only a few counts. The gene calls are TRBV20-1 and TRBJ2-7, with a weak D call TRBD2 (7 bases). CDR3 length: 11 amino acids. Germline CDR1 is DFQATT and CDR2 is SNEGSKA (reference sequence). CDR3 protein: CGGGSSYEQYF. The CDR3 nucleotides read TGCGGCGGGGGCAGCTCCTACGAGCAGTACTTC.

The chain uses TRBV6-6 and TRBJ2-1; weak D call: TRBD1 (6 bases). Looked up from germline, CDR1 is MNHNY and CDR2 is SVGAGI (reference sequence). The CDR3 is 15 amino acids. V was trimmed by 6 bases and J by 6 bases, leaving 18 bases between them. The CDR3 reads CASSLEQGMVNEQFF. As DNA, the CDR3 is TGTGCCAGCAGCCTCGAGCAGGGGATGGTCAATGAGCAGTTCTTC.

This clonotype was observed a handful of times. Here the CDR3 reads CASSQDFQESSYNEQFF. Written as DNA, the CDR3 is TGCGCCAGCAGCCAAGATTTCCAGGAAAGCTCCTACAATGAGCAGTTCTTC. The chain employs TRBV4-3 and TRBJ2-1; D is uncertain. Trimming left V 0 bases short and J 0 bases short, with 12 bases between. The CDR3 loop spans 17 amino acids. Germline lookup yields CDR1 LGHNA and CDR2 YSLEER.

The rearrangement uses TRBV10-3 and TRBJ2-1, with TRBD2 matching 7 bases. There are 12 residues in the CDR3. The V gene end was trimmed by 5 bases and the J gene end by 8 bases; junction bases not matched to a gene: 3. Germline CDR1 reads ENHRY; CDR2 reads SYGVKD. CDR3: CAISRGVDEQFF. As DNA, the CDR3 is TGTGCCATCAGTCGGGGGGTAGATGAGCAGTTCTTC.

In its sample, this clonotype was seen a few times. The junction and the germline gene differ at one end; a read error may be behind it. The gene calls are TRBV6-1 and TRBJ1-5, with D tentatively TRBD1 (6 bases). Germline lookup yields CDR1 MNHNS and CDR2 SASEGT. The CDR3 has 12 residues. The CDR3 is CASREGGQPQHF. DNA for the CDR3: TGTGCCAGCAGGGAAGGGGGACAGCCCCAGCATTTT.

The chain links TRBV27 to TRBJ2-7, with a tentative D call TRBD2 (5 bases). This CDR3 region has 14 residues. In germline, CDR1 is MNHEY, CDR2 SMNVEV (reference sequence). Trimming pared 6 bases from V and 2 bases from J, leaving 14 bases between. The CDR3 DNA follows: TGTGCCAGCAGCCTCGGAGGAGGTGCCTACGAGCAGTACTTC. Protein: CASSLGGGAYEQYF.

This clonotype has just a few counts. The rearrangement links TRBV5-4 to TRBJ2-1; no firm D call. This CDR3 has 14 amino acids. Per germline, CDR1 SGHNT and CDR2 YYREEE (reference sequence). Trimming stripped 4 bases from V and 4 bases from J, with 12 bases between. The CDR3 is CASSVTTGYNEQFF. The CDR3 DNA reads TGTGCCAGCAGCGTAACCACTGGGTACAATGAGCAGTTCTTC.

In this sample, this clonotype turned up a few times. CDR3 in amino acids: CASSSGLAGASYNEQFF. The CDR3 coding sequence is TGTGCCAGCAGCTCGGGACTAGCGGGAGCATCCTACAATGAGCAGTTCTTC. The rearrangement uses TRBV7-9 and TRBJ2-1; 14 nucleotides line up with TRBD2. The V gene's germline CDR1 is SEHNR and CDR2 FQNEAQ (reference sequence). This CDR3 spans 17 amino acids. The V and J ends lost 4 bases and 1 base, in that order; junction bases with no gene match: 3.

The chain uses TRBV7-3 and TRBJ2-7; no clear D. V shed 4 bases and J shed 3 bases, with 10 bases lying between them. The CDR3 length is 13 residues. CDR1 is SGHTA and CDR2 is FQGTGA in the germline V gene. CDR3 DNA: TGTGCCAGCAGCTACGAACCAGGCTACGAGCAGTACTTC. This translates into CASSYEPGYEQYF.

V is TRBV4-1 and J is TRBJ2-7, with TRBD2 matching 13 bases. This CDR3 spans 15 amino acids. Per the germline V gene, CDR1 is MGHRA and CDR2 is YSYEKL. V shed 2 bases and J 12 bases; nucleotides not matched to a gene: 10. The CDR3 DNA follows: TGCGCCAGCAGCCAACTTCACGGACTAGCGGGAGAGGTGTACTTC. This codes for CASSQLHGLAGEVYF.

The gene calls are TRBV27 and TRBJ1-1; TRBD1 is a possible D gene (5 bases). The CDR3 sequence is 14 residues long. Germline values: CDR1 MNHEY, CDR2 SMNVEV (reference sequence). Trimming took 4 bases from V and 0 from J, leaving 9 bases between them. The CDR3 nucleotides are TGTGCCAGCAGTTGGGGGGTAATGAACACTGAAGCTTTCTTT. Protein product: CASSWGVMNTEAFF.

With regard to this clonotype: A read error is possible here, since a much larger clone lies one base away. The V and J genes are TRBV6-2 or TRBV6-3 and TRBJ2-7; 9 bases line up with TRBD1. The CDR3 is 15 amino acids. V trimming: 9 bases; J trimming: 5 bases; junction bases outside the gene matches: 14. The germline V gene encodes CDR1 MNHEY and CDR2 SVGEGT. CDR3 amino acids: CARSIGQGSVNEQYF. As DNA, the CDR3 is TGTGCCAGAAGTATCGGACAGGGGTCCGTGAACGAGCAGTACTTC.

This clonotype was seen only a few times. V gene TRBV5-1 combines with J gene TRBJ2-7; unclear D gene. The germline V and J ends were trimmed by 5 bases and 4 bases, with 13 bases remaining between them. The CDR3 totals 13 residues. Germline CDR1 is SGHRS and CDR2 is YFSETQ. The CDR3 DNA reads as TGCGCCAGCAGAACCCCGGAGCGTTACGAGCAGTACTTC. It is translated as CASRTPERYEQYF. Combining the CDR3 with reference TRBV5-1 and TRBJ2-7 gives the whole variable domain KAGVTQTPRYLIKTRGQQVTLSCSPISGHRSVSWYQQTPGQGLQFLFEYFSETQRNKGNFPGRFSGRQFSNSRSEMNVSTLELGDSALYLCASRTPERYEQYFGPGTRLTVT.

There are a few counts of this clonotype. The gene calls are TRBV12-3 or TRBV12-4 and TRBJ2-7, with TRBD2 identical over 8 bases. This CDR3 is built from 14 residues. Trimming at V came to 6 bases and at J to 0 bases, leaving 4 bases not matched to a gene. The CDR3 loop is CASRRGAASYEQYF. CDR3 coding DNA: TGTGCCAGCAGGCGGGGGGCGGCCTCCTACGAGCAGTACTTC.

The sample holds many counts of this clonotype. This sequence joins TRBV28 and TRBJ2-7, with 7 bases lining up with TRBD2. This CDR3 comprises 15 residues. V lost 1 base and J lost 6; bases outside the gene matches: 9. Germline CDR1 and CDR2: MDHEN and SYDVKM. CDR3 protein: CASSLYWGRDPEQYF. CDR3 nucleotide sequence: TGTGCCAGCAGTTTATACTGGGGGAGGGACCCCGAGCAGTACTTC.